This T cell receptor (beta chain) was sequenced for a study of breast tumors, draining lymph nodes, adjacent tissues. Whole-study results and caveats: Tumor T cell lymph node origin was a supported hypothesis, not proven. Compared with lymph nodes, tumors were less diverse; compared with nontumor tissue, more.

There are 12 residues in the CDR3. Trimming took 6 bases from V and 14 from J; bases not matched to a gene: 10. CDR1 KGHSH and CDR2 LQKENI come from the germline V gene. This clonotype was seen more than once but under ten times. The antigen is not known. Each CDR3 protein is one row after TCRdb ran MiXCR on the multiplex PCR reads. The repertoire holds under 70,000 distinct CDR3 sequences, with approximately 47% as singletons. Sequencing used breast tumor tissue. V gene TRBV18 combines with J gene TRBJ1-5; 7 nucleotides agree with TRBD1. The sequence was collected from a female donor with breast cancer. Some clones in this sample may be carry-over from other donors' samples. The CDR3 DNA reads as TGTGCCAGCTCTCCGGACAGGAGTTCCGAGCATTTT. Translation: CASSPDRSSEHF.